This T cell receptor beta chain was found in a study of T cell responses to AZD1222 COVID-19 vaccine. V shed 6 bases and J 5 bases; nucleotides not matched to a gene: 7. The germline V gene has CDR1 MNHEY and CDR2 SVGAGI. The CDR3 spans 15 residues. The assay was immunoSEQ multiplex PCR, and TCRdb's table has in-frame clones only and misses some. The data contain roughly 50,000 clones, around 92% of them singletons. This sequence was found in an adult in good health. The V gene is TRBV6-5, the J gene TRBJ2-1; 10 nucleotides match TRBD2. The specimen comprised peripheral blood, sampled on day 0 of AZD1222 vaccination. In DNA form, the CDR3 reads TGTGCCAGCAGGCCGGGGACTAGCGTACACAATGAGCAGTTCTTC. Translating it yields CASRPGTSVHNEQFF.